The 14 T cell receptor beta chains below were found in one sample sequenced in a study of T cells in Graves' hyperthyroidism and ophthalmopathy. Using RNA transcripts as the source, TCR beta CDR3 regions were amplified. The primer set for the first-round RT-PCR of the TCR CDR3 was HTBI. TCRdb re-called the multiplex PCR reads through MiXCR, storing one row per CDR3 protein. The sample yields some 560,000 distinct CDR3 sequences, about 15% seen once. Sequences were obtained from blood. These receptor sequences come from a woman aged 25 to 39 with Graves' hyperthyroidism.

The sample holds many counts of this clonotype. The V call is TRBV11-2, the J call TRBJ2-7; TRBD1 matches at 7 bases. The CDR3 is 14 amino acids. In germline, CDR1 is SGHAT, CDR2 FQNNGV. V lost 4 bases and J lost 2; bases outside the gene matches: 5. CDR3 bases: TGTGCCAGCAGCTCAAATAGGGGGCCCTACGAGCAGTACTTC. Translated: CASSSNRGPYEQYF.

This clonotype showed up many times. The J gene is TRBJ2-7, the V gene TRBV7-2, with D tentatively TRBD1 or TRBD2 (5 bases each). V was trimmed by 5 bases and J by 6 bases, leaving 17 bases between them. CDR1 and CDR2 from the germline V gene are SGHTA and FQGNSA. The CDR3 is made up of 14 amino acids. The CDR3 coding sequence is TGTGCCAGCAGCGCCATAGCAGGGACGTCCGAGCAGTACTTC. Encoded protein: CASSAIAGTSEQYF.

The chain links TRBV5-1 to TRBJ2-7, with a weak D call TRBD1 (6 bases). The CDR3 length is 13 residues. V lost 5 bases and J 2 bases, leaving 11 bases between the germline ends. CDR1 and CDR2 (germline): SGHRS, YFSETQ. The CDR3 nucleotides are TGCGCCAGCAGTCCTTACAGGGCCTACGAGCAGTACTTC. Protein product: CASSPYRAYEQYF.

This clonotype was picked up a small number of times. The chain recombines TRBV6-1 with TRBJ1-6, with TRBD1 as a possible D gene (5 bases). The CDR3 totals 15 residues. CDR1 and CDR2 from the germline V gene are MNHNS and SASEGT. Trimming pared 7 bases from V and 7 bases from J, leaving 17 bases between. The CDR3 sequence: CASTHDRGNNSPLHF. The CDR3 DNA sequence: TGTGCCAGCACCCACGATAGGGGCAACAATTCACCCCTCCACTTT.

This clonotype was picked up one time. A much larger clone lies a single base off, so this may be a read error. The chain combines TRBV7-2 with TRBJ2-2, with a weak D call TRBD2 (7 bases). The CDR3 contains 15 residues. Looked up from germline, CDR1 is SGHTA and CDR2 is FQGNSA. The ends were cut back, 7 bases at V and 7 bases at J, with 19 bases in the middle. DNA of the CDR3: TGTGCCAGCAAGGGGGAGGGCCCCGGAGACGGGGAGCTGTTTTTT. Amino acid sequence: CASKGEGPGDGELFF.

This clonotype was observed a handful of times. The CDR3 is CASSAGLVGYEQFF. For the CDR3, the DNA is TGTGCCAGCAGCGCAGGACTAGTAGGCTATGAGCAGTTCTTC. V and J are TRBV5-6 and TRBJ2-1, with TRBD2 matching over 7 bases. CDR1 is SGHDT, CDR2 YYEEEE, per germline. The V gene end was trimmed by 4 bases and the J gene end by 8 bases; junction bases not matched to a gene: 9. There are 14 residues in the CDR3.

This clonotype has a count of ten or more. The gene calls are TRBV12-3 or TRBV12-4 and TRBJ1-5; 7 nucleotides match TRBD1. V was clipped by 2 bases and J by 3 bases; unmatched bases: 1. The CDR3 length is 14 residues. The CDR3, as DNA: TGTGCCAGCAGTTTAACAGGGGCCAATCAGCCCCAGCATTTT. It yields the protein CASSLTGANQPQHF.

This clonotype was recorded at least ten times. V gene TRBV5-1 combines with J gene TRBJ2-7; TRBD2 aligns across 7 bases. Losses at the gene ends were 0 bases for V and 7 bases for J; bases not matched to a gene: 19. The CDR3 has 18 residues. From germline, CDR1 is SGHRS and CDR2 YFSETQ. The chain's CDR3 is CASSLGGVGGSPLGEQYF. The CDR3 nucleotides read TGCGCCAGCAGCTTGGGTGGCGTGGGCGGGAGCCCCCTCGGAGAGCAGTACTTC.

This clonotype was recorded many times. The CDR3 spells CASSLGYQNEQFF. CDR3 nucleotide sequence: TGTGCCAGCAGCTTAGGATACCAAAATGAGCAGTTCTTC. The genes are TRBV13 and TRBJ2-1, with no clear D. Per the germline V gene, CDR1 is PRHDT and CDR2 is FYEKMQ (reference sequence). The CDR3 length is 13 residues. V lost 0 bases and J 7 bases, leaving 7 bases between the germline ends.

This clonotype was recorded at least ten times. The J gene is TRBJ2-5, the V gene TRBV6-2 or TRBV6-3; a weak D match, TRBD2 (5 bases). CDR1 is MNHEY and CDR2 is SVGEGT in the germline V gene. The CDR3 contains 14 residues. Trimming took 2 bases from V and 6 from J, leaving 13 bases between them. The CDR3 spells CASSYGGPGKTQYF. In nucleotides, the CDR3 is TGTGCCAGCAGTTACGGCGGTCCCGGGAAGACCCAGTACTTC.

In this sample, this clonotype turned up many times. The chain is built from TRBV13 and TRBJ2-3, with 8 bases identical to TRBD1. The germline V gene has CDR1 PRHDT and CDR2 FYEKMQ (reference sequence). CDR3 length equals 14 residues. Trimming took 2 bases from V and 4 from J; bases not matched to a gene: 2. The CDR3 nucleotides read TGTGCCAGCAGCTTACAGGGGGCCTCAGATACGCAGTATTTT. It specifies CASSLQGASDTQYF.

This clonotype was observed many times. This sequence joins TRBV6-5 and TRBJ2-1; TRBD2 agrees at 9 bases. J was trimmed by 4 bases and V by 6 bases; bases with no gene match: 7. The germline gives CDR1 MNHEY, CDR2 SVGAGI. This CDR3 comprises 15 residues. This chain's CDR3 is CASRSSGGPYNEQFF. The DNA for the CDR3 is TGTGCCAGCAGAAGCAGCGGGGGGCCATACAATGAGCAGTTCTTC.

Many counts were recorded for this clonotype. J is TRBJ1-1 and V is TRBV18; D not certain. Germline-derived CDR1 and CDR2 are KGHSH and LQKENI. CDR3 length: 14 residues. Trimming took 3 bases from V and 0 from J, leaving 8 bases between them. CDR3 sequence (DNA): TGTGCCAGCTCACCGGTAAGGTTGAACACTGAAGCTTTCTTT. Residues: CASSPVRLNTEAFF.

This rearrangement joins TRBV5-1 to TRBJ2-2; 10 bases align to TRBD2. This CDR3 is 20 amino acids long. V trimming: 4 bases; J trimming: 0 bases; junction bases outside the gene matches: 15. Germline V gene lookup returns CDR1 SGHRS and CDR2 YFSETQ. The CDR3 bases are TGCGCCAGCAGCACCCGGATTGGTCTAGCGGGGGTCGCGAACACCGGGGAGCTGTTTTTT. Translated: CASSTRIGLAGVANTGELFF.